A selection of T cell receptor beta chains follows, all from one sample in a study of shared clonotypes between healthy human individuals. Assay used: immunoSEQ multiplex PCR; TCRdb lists only in-frame clones, some missing. The table records some 470,000 clones, about 79% of them present only once. Material for sequencing was PBMCs. The receptors originated from a woman in her thirties or forties in good health. Some clones in this sample may be carry-over from other donors' samples. Both conserved end residues are part of each CDR3. Each record gives: J gene, V gene, D gene, clone size, CDR3 DNA, CDR3 protein. A D gene is named only where the DNA matches it firmly. A clone size is listed for some rows: how often the clone was seen (once, few, many), or a class if it is expanded.

TRBJ1-1 TRBV6-5 - few TGTGCCAGCAGTTATTACTCCAACACTGAAGCTTTCTTT CASSYYSNTEAFF
TRBJ2-7 TRBV6-1 TRBD1 - TGTGCCAGCAGTGAATGGGGACAGGGGGCCTACGAGCAGTACTTC CASSEWGQGAYEQYF
TRBJ2-6 TRBV7-3 - - TGTGCCAGCAGCTTCAATCGCGGTACTGGGGCCAACGTCCTGACTTTC CASSFNRGTGANVLTF
TRBJ1-2 TRBV28 TRBD1 - TGTGCCAGCAGTTACAGGGGGGTAAACTATGGCTACACCTTC CASSYRGVNYGYTF
TRBJ2-1 TRBV15 - - TGTGCCACCAGCAGAGATGGGACATTGGGCAATGAGCAGTTCTTC CATSRDGTLGNEQFF
TRBJ2-7 TRBV11-2 - - TGTGCCAGCAGCCCAAACCCCTACGAGCAGTACTTC CASSPNPYEQYF
TRBJ2-1 TRBV9 TRBD2 - TGTGCCAGCAGCGAAGGGACTAGCGTTGTCCAAGAGCAGTTCTTC CASSEGTSVVQEQFF
TRBJ2-1 TRBV9 TRBD2 - TGTGCCAGCAGCGCCCGGACTAGCGGACTCTCCTACAATGAGCAGTTCTTC CASSARTSGLSYNEQFF
TRBJ2-2 TRBV5-1 TRBD2 - TGCGCCAGCAGCTCCTATACTAGCGGCGCGAACACCGGGGAGCTGTTTTTT CASSSYTSGANTGELFF
TRBJ2-3 TRBV27 TRBD2 - TGTGCCAGCCAACTGACTAGCGGGAGAGAAGATACGCAGTATTTT CASQLTSGREDTQYF
TRBJ2-3 TRBV4-2 - - TGTGCCAGCAGTCAACCAGCCTTCGGTGGCACGCAGTATTTT CASSQPAFGGTQYF
TRBJ1-2 TRBV4-2 TRBD1 many TGTGCCAGCAGGCAGGGGGTCTATGGCTACACCTTC CASRQGVYGYTF
TRBJ2-6 TRBV5-6 - - TGTGCCAGCGGCCAACGGGGAGGGGCCAACGTCCTGACTTTC CASGQRGGANVLTF
TRBJ1-1 TRBV19 - - TGTGCCAGTCAAAAAAAGGGGACGCCAGGCACTGAAGCTTTCTTT CASQKKGTPGTEAFF
TRBJ1-4 TRBV11-2 TRBD1 once TGTGCCAGCAGTCTCACAGGGGGCCAGGAAAAACTGTTTTTT CASSLTGGQEKLFF
TRBJ2-3 TRBV9 - - TGTGCCAGCAGCGTATTAGCGGGACAGGGTGGCACAGATACGCAGTATTTT CASSVLAGQGGTDTQYF
TRBJ2-1 TRBV5-4 - - TGTGCCAGCAGCTCGGGCCCTGGGAATGAGCAGTTCTTC CASSSGPGNEQFF
TRBJ1-1 TRBV7-9 - many TGTGCCAGCAGCCCCACACAGGGACGCAACACTGAAGCTTTCTTT CASSPTQGRNTEAFF
TRBJ1-2 TRBV12-5 TRBD1 - TGTGCTAGTGGTACGATCTACAGGGGGAGGGGCTACACCTTC CASGTIYRGRGYTF
TRBJ2-7 TRBV21-1 - - TGTGCCAGCAGCAGTAGGAGGGACCGCGGGTACGAGCAGTACTTC CASSSRRDRGYEQYF
TRBJ2-7 TRBV4-2 TRBD2 - TGTGCCAGCAGACAAGGACTAGCTGGGTCCTACGAGCAGTACTTC CASRQGLAGSYEQYF
TRBJ2-7 TRBV28 - - TGTGCCAGCAGCGAAGGGACAAGGACTCCCTACGGGCAGTACTTC CASSEGTRTPYGQYF
TRBJ1-2 TRBV4-3 - - TGCGCCAGCAGCCAAGAAGCGGTTAGCTACACCTTC CASSQEAVSYTF
TRBJ1-1 TRBV7-9 - once TGTGCCAGCAGCTATGGGCTAGCGGCCACTGAAGCTTTCTTT CASSYGLAATEAFF
TRBJ1-5 TRBV6-6 - - TGTGCCAGCAGTTCCGACAGAGATCAGCCCCAGCATTTT CASSSDRDQPQHF
TRBJ2-7 TRBV28 - few TGTGCCAGCAGTCCCCCCCGGGGTGATGCCTACGAGCAGTACTTC CASSPPRGDAYEQYF
TRBJ2-7 TRBV29-1 - - TGCAGCGTTGAATCCGGGGAAGGCTACGAGCAGTACTTC CSVESGEGYEQYF
TRBJ1-1 TRBV2 TRBD1 few TGTGCCAGCAGACGAGACAGGGGGAACACTGAAGCTTTCTTT CASRRDRGNTEAFF
TRBJ2-3 TRBV6-5 TRBD2 - TGTGCCAGCGCCTATAGCGGGACGGCAGATACGCAGTATTTT CASAYSGTADTQYF
TRBJ2-3 TRBV5-1 - - TGCGCCAGCAGGGGCGAAGGCACAGATACGCAGTATTTT CASRGEGTDTQYF
TRBJ2-1 TRBV5-1 TRBD2 - TGCGCCAGCAGCTCTATAGCGGGAGAGGTTCCCAGCTCCTACAATGAGCAGTTCTTC CASSSIAGEVPSSYNEQFF
TRBJ1-1 TRBV6-4 - - TGTGCCAGCAGTGTGGGGTACACTGAAGCTTTCTTT CASSVGYTEAFF
TRBJ2-1 TRBV7-9 - - TGTGCCAGCAGCCCTTACAGTCCGCCGGGCAATGAGCAGTTCTTC CASSPYSPPGNEQFF
TRBJ2-1 TRBV4-1 TRBD2 - TGCGCCAGCCGTATAGCGGGAGGGCGGCGGGATGAGCAGTTCTTC CASRIAGGRRDEQFF
TRBJ2-7 TRBV7-8 TRBD1 - TGTGCCAGCAGCATCGTATGGACAGGACCGGGGGAGCAGTACTTC CASSIVWTGPGEQYF
TRBJ2-7 TRBV27 - - TGTGCCAGCAGTCATACTGAGGGGGGGGTCTACGAGCAGTACTTC CASSHTEGGVYEQYF
TRBJ2-7 TRBV19 TRBD2 few TGTGCCAGTAGTATTGGACTAGCGGACACCTACGAGCAGTACTTC CASSIGLADTYEQYF
TRBJ2-7 TRBV28 - - TGTGCCATCGGGAGGGGGCTAAGGGAGCAGTACTTC CAIGRGLREQYF
TRBJ2-7 TRBV28 - once TGTGCCAGCATGGCAGGGGACTCCTACGAGCAGTACTTC CASMAGDSYEQYF
TRBJ1-2 TRBV11-2 TRBD1 - TGTGCCAGCAGCTTCTTAGGACAGGGTAAAACCTTC CASSFLGQGKTF
TRBJ2-2 TRBV4-2 - many TGTGCCAGCAGCCAGGGGACCGGGGAGCTGTTTTTT CASSQGTGELFF
TRBJ2-7 TRBV7-2 TRBD2 - TGTGCCAGCAGCTTCTCTAGCGGGAGGGCCGGTGAGCAGTACTTC CASSFSSGRAGEQYF
TRBJ2-7 TRBV5-3 - once TGTGCCAGAAGAACCTCTCCAGCCTCCTACGAGCAGTACTTC CARRTSPASYEQYF
TRBJ2-1 TRBV7-9 - - TGTGCCAGCAGCTTATGGAGCGCAGGCTACAATGAGCAGTTCTTC CASSLWSAGYNEQFF
TRBJ2-3 TRBV30 - - TGTGCCTGGAGTAGGTGGGGCGACCCCACAGATACGCAGTATTTT CAWSRWGDPTDTQYF
TRBJ1-2 TRBV9 - once TGTGCCAGCAGCGCGGAGCCGGGATTAGGGTACTATGGCTACACCTTC CASSAEPGLGYYGYTF
TRBJ2-7 TRBV5-1 TRBD2 - TGCGCCAGCAGCTTGGCCGGGACTAAATACGAGCAGTACTTC CASSLAGTKYEQYF
TRBJ2-7 TRBV5-4 TRBD1 - TGTGCCAGCAGCCCCAAACAGGGGGTCTACGAGCAGTACTTC CASSPKQGVYEQYF
TRBJ2-5 TRBV30 - many TGTGCCTGGATCGTGGGTGGGGGGTCGACCCAGTACTTC CAWIVGGGSTQYF
TRBJ1-6 TRBV27 - - TGTGCCAGCTCTTATAGGGGGGGAAATTCACCCCTCCACTTT CASSYRGGNSPLHF
TRBJ2-1 TRBV7-7 - - TGTGCTAGCAGCCCCCGGAGCGGGTCCTTCAATGAGCAGTTCTTC CASSPRSGSFNEQFF
TRBJ1-4 TRBV5-5 TRBD1 few TGTGCCAGCAGTCAAGGACAGGGCCGACATCGGGAAAAACTGTTTTTT CASSQGQGRHREKLFF
TRBJ2-2 TRBV2 - - TGTGCCAGCACTCCCCCAGAGGCAGGGGTCACCGGGGAGCTGTTTTTT CASTPPEAGVTGELFF